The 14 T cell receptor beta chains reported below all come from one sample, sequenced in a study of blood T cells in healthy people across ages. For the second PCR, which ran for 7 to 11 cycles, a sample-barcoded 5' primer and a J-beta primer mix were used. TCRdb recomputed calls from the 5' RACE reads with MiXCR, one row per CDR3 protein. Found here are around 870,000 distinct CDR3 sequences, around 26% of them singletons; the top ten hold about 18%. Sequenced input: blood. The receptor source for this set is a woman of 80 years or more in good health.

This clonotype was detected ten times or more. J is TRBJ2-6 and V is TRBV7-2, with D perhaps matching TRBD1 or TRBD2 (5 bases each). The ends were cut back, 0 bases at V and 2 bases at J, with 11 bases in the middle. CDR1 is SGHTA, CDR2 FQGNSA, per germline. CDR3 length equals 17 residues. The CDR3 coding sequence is TGTGCCAGCAGCTTAGCGCGAGGGGCGGCTGGGGCCAACGTCCTGACTTTC. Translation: CASSLARGAAGANVLTF.

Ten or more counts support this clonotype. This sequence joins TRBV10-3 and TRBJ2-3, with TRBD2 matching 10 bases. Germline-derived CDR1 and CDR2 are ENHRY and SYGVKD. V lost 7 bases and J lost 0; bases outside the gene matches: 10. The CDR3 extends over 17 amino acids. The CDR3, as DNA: TGTGCCATCATGAAAGGGGGAGCGGGGGGGAGCACAGATACGCAGTATTTT. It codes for CAIMKGGAGGSTDTQYF.

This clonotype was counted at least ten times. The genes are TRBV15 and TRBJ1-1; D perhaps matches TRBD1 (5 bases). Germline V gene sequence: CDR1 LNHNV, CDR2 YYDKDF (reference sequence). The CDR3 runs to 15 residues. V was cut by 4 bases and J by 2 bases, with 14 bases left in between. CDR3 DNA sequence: TGTGCCACCAGCACCCGGGGGGGAGATAACACTGAAGCTTTCTTT. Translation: CATSTRGGDNTEAFF.

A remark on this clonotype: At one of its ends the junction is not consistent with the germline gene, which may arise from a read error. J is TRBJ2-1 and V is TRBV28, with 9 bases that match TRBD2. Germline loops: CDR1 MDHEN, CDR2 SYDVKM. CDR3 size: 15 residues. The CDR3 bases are TGTGCCAGCAGTTCGCGGGGGGGCTCCTACAATAAGCAGTTCTTC. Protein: CASSSRGGSYNKQFF.

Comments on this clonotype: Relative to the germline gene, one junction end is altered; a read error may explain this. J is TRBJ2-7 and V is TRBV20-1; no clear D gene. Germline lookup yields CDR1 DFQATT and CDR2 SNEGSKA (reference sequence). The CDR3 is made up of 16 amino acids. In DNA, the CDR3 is TGCGGTGCTAGAGCACCCTCCCGACTCTGGGGTTACGAGCAGTACTTC. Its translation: CGARAPSRLWGYEQYF.

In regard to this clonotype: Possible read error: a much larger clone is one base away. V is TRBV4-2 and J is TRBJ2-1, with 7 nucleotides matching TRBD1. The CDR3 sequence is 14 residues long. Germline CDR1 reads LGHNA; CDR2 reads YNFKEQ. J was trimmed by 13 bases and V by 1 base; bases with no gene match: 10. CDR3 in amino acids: CASSQGLQGETQFF. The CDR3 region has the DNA TGTGCCAGCAGCCAAGGTCTCCAGGGGGAGACCCAGTTCTTC.

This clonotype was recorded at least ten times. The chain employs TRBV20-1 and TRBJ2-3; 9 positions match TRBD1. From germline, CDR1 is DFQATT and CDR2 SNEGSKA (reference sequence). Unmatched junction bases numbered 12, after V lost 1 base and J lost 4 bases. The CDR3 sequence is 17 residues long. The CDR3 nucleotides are TGCAGTGCTAGAGTAGTCGGTGTGACAGGGGGACCAGATACGCAGTATTTT. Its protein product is CSARVVGVTGGPDTQYF.

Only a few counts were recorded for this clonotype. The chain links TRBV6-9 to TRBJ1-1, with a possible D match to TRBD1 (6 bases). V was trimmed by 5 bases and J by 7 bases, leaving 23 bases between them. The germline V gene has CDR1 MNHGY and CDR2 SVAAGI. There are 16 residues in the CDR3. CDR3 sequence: CASSPPGVPTDHEAFF. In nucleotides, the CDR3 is TGTGCCAGCAGTCCCCCAGGGGTCCCTACCGACCATGAAGCTTTCTTT.

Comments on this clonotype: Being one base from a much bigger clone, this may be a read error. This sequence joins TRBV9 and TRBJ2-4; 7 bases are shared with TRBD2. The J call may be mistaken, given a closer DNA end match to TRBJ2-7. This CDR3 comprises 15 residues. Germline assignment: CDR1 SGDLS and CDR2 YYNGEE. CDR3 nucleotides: TGTGCCAGCAGCGTAGATCCAGCGGGGAGTTGCGAGCAGTACTTC. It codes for CASSVDPAGSCEQYF.

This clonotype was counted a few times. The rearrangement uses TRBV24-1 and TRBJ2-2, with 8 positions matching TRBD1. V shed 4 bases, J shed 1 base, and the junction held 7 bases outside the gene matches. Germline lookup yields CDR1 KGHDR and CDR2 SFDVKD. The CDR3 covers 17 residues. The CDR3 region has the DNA TGTGCCACCAGTGACCCGTCCGGACAGGGGAACACCGGGGAGCTGTTTTTT. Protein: CATSDPSGQGNTGELFF.

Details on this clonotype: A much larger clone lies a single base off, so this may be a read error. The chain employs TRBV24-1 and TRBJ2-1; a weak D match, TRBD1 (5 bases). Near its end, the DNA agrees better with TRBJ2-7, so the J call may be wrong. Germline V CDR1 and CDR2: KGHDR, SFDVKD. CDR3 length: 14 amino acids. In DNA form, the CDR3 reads TGTGCCACCGGCTCAAGGGGAAACTACAATGAGCAGTACTTC. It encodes CATGSRGNYNEQYF.

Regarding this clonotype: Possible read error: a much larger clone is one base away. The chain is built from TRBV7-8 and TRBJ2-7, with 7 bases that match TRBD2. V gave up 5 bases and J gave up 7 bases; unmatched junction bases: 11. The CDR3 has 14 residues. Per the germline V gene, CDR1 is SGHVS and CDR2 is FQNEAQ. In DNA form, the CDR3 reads TGTGCCAGCAGCCACCAGCGGGGAGGGAATGAGCAGTACTTC. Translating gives CASSHQRGGNEQYF.

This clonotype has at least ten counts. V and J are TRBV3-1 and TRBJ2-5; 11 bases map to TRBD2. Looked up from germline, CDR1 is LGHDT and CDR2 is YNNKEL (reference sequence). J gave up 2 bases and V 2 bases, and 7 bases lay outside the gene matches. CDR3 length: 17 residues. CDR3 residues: CASSQSVGTSGQETQYF. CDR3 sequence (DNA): TGTGCCAGCAGCCAATCGGTAGGGACTAGCGGACAAGAGACCCAGTACTTC.

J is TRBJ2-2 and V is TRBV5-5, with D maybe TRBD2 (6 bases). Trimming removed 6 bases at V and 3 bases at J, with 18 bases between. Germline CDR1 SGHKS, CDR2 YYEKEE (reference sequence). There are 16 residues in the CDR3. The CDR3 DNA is TGTGCCAGCACCCCTGGGAGGCAGGGCTACACCGGGGAGCTGTTTTTT. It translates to CASTPGRQGYTGELFF. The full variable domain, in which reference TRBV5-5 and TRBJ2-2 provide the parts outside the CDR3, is DAGVTQSPTHLIKTRGQQVTLRCSPISGHKSVSWYQQVLGQGPQFIFQYYEKEERGRGNFPDRFSARQFPNYSSELNVNALLLGDSALYLCASTPGRQGYTGELFFGEGSRLTVL.